The clone carrying this TCR beta chain has more than one count but fewer than ten. This sample was taken from a study of graft-versus-host responses after intestinal transplantation. Assay: immunoSEQ multiplex PCR; the TCRdb copy retains only in-frame clones and omits some. The sample includes under 25,000 clones, approximately 86% of them seen just once. This CDR3 has 12 amino acids. V lost 5 bases to trimming and J lost 7 bases, with 10 bases between them. Germline V gene lookup returns CDR1 SGHRS and CDR2 YFSETQ. The gene calls are TRBV5-1 and TRBJ2-1, with D unresolved. The source of this sequence is a human patient who received an intestinal transplant, so some T cells may come from the graft donor. The sample was PBMCs, taken 230 to 240 days after intestinal transplant. In DNA, the CDR3 is TGCGCCAGCAGTGACTCCGGGAATGAGCAGTTCTTC. Translation: CASSDSGNEQFF.